This T cell receptor beta chain was identified in a study of T cell repertoires in cytomegalovirus infection. Overall study context: Public signatures in TCR beta pointed to CMV infection and matching HLA type.

In TCRdb, the reads were re-called with MiXCR into one record per CDR3 protein. There are hundreds of thousands of distinct CDR3 sequences in the sample; less than 40% occur only once, and 2.5% to 3.5% lies in the top ten. Notes on the study in general: Based on cumulative public TCR beta family frequency, carriers of CMV plus the relevant HLA were identified. Clonotypes of TCR beta that were HLA-C-restricted and CMV-specific dominated the ex vivo response.

Of note for this clonotype: Its target is unknown.

CDR3 length equals 18 residues. Trimming removed 1 base from V and 3 bases from J; junction bases left unmatched: 13. Germline CDR1 reads DFQATT; CDR2 reads SNEGSKA (reference sequence). This TCR derives from a human donor in good health (CMV status not recorded). Some clones in this sample may be carry-over from other donors' samples. This chain uses TRBV20-1 with TRBJ1-5; TRBD1 aligns across 9 bases. The sample consisted of PBMCs. CDR3: CSARVGIFGTGPNQPQHF. The CDR3 DNA follows: TGCAGTGCTAGAGTGGGGATCTTCGGGACAGGGCCCAATCAGCCCCAGCATTTT.